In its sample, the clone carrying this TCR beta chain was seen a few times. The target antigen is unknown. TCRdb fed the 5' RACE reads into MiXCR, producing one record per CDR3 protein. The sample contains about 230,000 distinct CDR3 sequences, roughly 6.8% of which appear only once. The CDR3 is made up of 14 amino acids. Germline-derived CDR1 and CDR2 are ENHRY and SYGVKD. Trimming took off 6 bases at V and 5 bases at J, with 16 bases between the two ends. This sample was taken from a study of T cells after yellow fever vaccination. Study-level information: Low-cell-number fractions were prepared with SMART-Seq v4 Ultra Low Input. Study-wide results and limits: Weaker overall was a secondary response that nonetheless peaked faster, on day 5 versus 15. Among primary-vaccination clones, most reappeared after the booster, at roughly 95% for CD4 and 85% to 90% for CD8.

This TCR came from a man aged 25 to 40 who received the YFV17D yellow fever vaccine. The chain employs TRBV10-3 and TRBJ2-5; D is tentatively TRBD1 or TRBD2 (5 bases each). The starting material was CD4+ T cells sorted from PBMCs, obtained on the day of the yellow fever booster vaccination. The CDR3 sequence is CAIRGAGRGETQYF. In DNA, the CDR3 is TGTGCCATCAGAGGGGCAGGGCGAGGGGAGACCCAGTACTTC.